The subject of this entry is one TCR beta chain. Its antigen is not identified. Libraries were prepared by immunoSEQ multiplex PCR; TCRdb keeps only in-frame clonotypes and omits some of them. The table records about 81,000 clones, 88% of them present only once. Germline CDR1 and CDR2: SNHLY and FYNNEI. The CDR3 totals 15 residues. The V gene lost 2 bases and the J gene lost 8 bases, with 17 bases spanning the gap. This sample was taken from a study of OX40 agonist ivuxolimab in advanced cancers. Across the whole study: While on treatment, patients had intravenous ivuxolimab at 0.01 to 10 mg/kg every 2 weeks. One patient with hepatocellular carcinoma and two with cutaneous melanoma, three in all, had partial responses. Points from the study as a whole: Clonal expansion from baseline to week 6 occurred in both CD4+ and CD8+ T cells.

The sample here was CD4+ or CD8+ T cells sorted from blood, taken in a trial of the OX40 agonist ivuxolimab. This chain uses TRBV2 with TRBJ2-3, with D perhaps being TRBD1 or TRBD2 (6 bases each). This clonotype originated in an adult with an advanced solid tumor such as melanoma, head and neck, liver or kidney cancer. The CDR3 reads CASSERVWGAITQYF. The CDR3 coding sequence is TGTGCCAGCAGTGAAAGGGTGTGGGGGGCCATTACGCAGTATTTT.